A few counts support the clone carrying this T cell receptor beta chain. The antigen remains unidentified. Trimming at V came to 5 bases and at J to 1 base, leaving 8 bases not matched to a gene. CDR3 length equals 16 residues. Germline assignment: CDR1 MDHEN and CDR2 SYDVKM. The source of the sample is a study of shared clonotypes between healthy human individuals. Looking at the study overall: For every donor, three CD4 naive, three CD4 memory, two CD8 naive and one CD8 memory plates were used. The study's findings and limits: Clonotype sharing across four donors was observed for about 5.5% of naive CD4 clonotypes. Non-shared clonotypes were found to have lower generation probabilities than the clonotypes that were shared by all four of the sorted-subset donors. Depth of sequencing was expected to influence donor clonotype sharing.

Some clones are missing from TCRdb's copy, which holds only in-frame ones; the method was immunoSEQ multiplex PCR. Of about 1.1 million clones listed, roughly 80% were seen once; the top ten hold 0.89%. Material: memory CD4+ T cells from PBMCs. The sample's subset: CD45RA-negative fraction. This sequence was found in a man in his late teens or twenties in good health. Some clones in this sample may be carry-over from other donors' samples. The V gene is TRBV28, the J gene TRBJ2-4; TRBD2 agrees at 7 bases. The CDR3 here is CASSPMAGVAKNIQYF. CDR3 DNA: TGTGCCAGCAGTCCGATGGCGGGAGTCGCCAAAAACATTCAGTACTTC.